This T cell receptor beta chain is from a study of a mutant IDH1 vaccine in newly diagnosed glioma (TCRdb year 2021). Study-level background: Vaccination started 4-6 weeks after radiotherapy alone, or was given together with temozolomide cycles in the groups whose treatment included chemotherapy. Peripheral blood was drawn at six visits: V03 (baseline), V05, V07, V10, V12 and V13. Longitudinal TCRB deep sequencing was done for 25 to 30 treated patients, wherever samples were available for exploratory analyses. The week-35 safety follow-up took place at visit V12, and the week-47 end of study took place at visit V13. Of the approximately 35 treated patients, approximately 60% were male and around 38% were female, and a mean age of approximately 40 years was recorded. Prior to enrollment, patients had been given standard therapy consisting of radiotherapy alone, temozolomide alone, or radiochemotherapy with temozolomide, with the combination given to most patients. Study-wide conclusions, independent of this receptor: The authors stated that sample limitations prevented analyses of patient blood samples from being reproduced. Vaccine-induced immune responses across multiple MHC alleles were detected in about 92% of patients. Pseudoprogression appeared unrelated to alterations in the top peripheral T cell clonotypes detected by TCRB sequencing. Availability determined which PBMC samples were chosen for TCRB deep sequencing.

Library prep was done by the immunoSEQ multiplex PCR assay. Rearranged TCR beta chain sequences were amplified using the hsTCRB Kit according to the manufacturer's protocol. An Illumina MiSeq was used to sequence the TCRB libraries. Under the source paper's analysis protocol: The kit vendor's proprietary platform handled demultiplexing, trimming and gene mapping. This is the immuneACCESS table as TCRdb keeps it, with only in-frame sequences that have V and J called. A part of the clones is gone; compared with another copy, unresolved V genes explain less than half, and the rest is unexplained. V, J and clone size are those of that table, while D and trimming were read from the DNA. The sample data list some 57,000 clones, and under 90% of these were observed just once. The biggest ten clones account for about 4% of the sample. Concerning this clone itself: The clone's antigen remains unknown. Base qualities are not at hand, and no much larger clone is one base apart.

Read against the paper, the sample's time point label means: week 35, safety follow-up. Every vaccine dose consisted of 300 ug of a 20-mer mutant IDH1 peptide in Montanide, administered subcutaneously together with topical imiquimod. Across visits V03 through V10, patients got a total of eight vaccinations, given in weeks 1, 3, 5, 7, 11, 15, 19 and 23. Newly diagnosed WHO grade 3 or 4 IDH1-mutant astrocytomas showing loss of nuclear ATRX were present in the donors. The samples were drawn from NOA16, a multicentre, single-arm, open-label phase I trial in Germany that tested a mutant IDH1 peptide vaccine in humans for the first time. The DNeasy Blood and Tissue Kit was used to extract genomic DNA from EDTA blood for TCRB sequencing. V was cut back by 6 bases and J by 2 bases, leaving a gap of 20 bases between them. The CDR3 sequence holds 17 residues, the cysteine and phenylalanine included. The DNA shown is the 51-base CDR3, in frame from base 1. The germline V gene (reference sequence) specifies SEHNR as CDR1 and FQNEAQ as CDR2.

The origin of this receptor is a woman aged 18 to 35 with glioma. Sequences were derived from PBMCs, sampled from a glioma patient whose treatment included an IDH1 peptide vaccine. The sequence links TRBV7-9 to TRBJ2-1; the D gene is unclear. The encoded CDR3 is CASSHNPSKSPYNEQFF. The nucleotide sequence reads as follows: TGTGCCAGCAGTCACAACCCTTCGAAATCCCCCTACAATGAGCAGTTCTTC.